This T cell receptor (beta chain) was identified in a study of OX40 agonist ivuxolimab in advanced cancers. Study as a whole: The mean age was about 57 years, ranging from 23 to 79, with 82.7% of participants male. General observations from the study: The average count of expanded clones was higher among CD8+ T cells than among CD4+.

CDR3 size: 12 residues. Deletions cut 4 bases from V and 8 bases from J, with 8 bases between. Germline V gene lookup returns CDR1 MGHRA and CDR2 YSYEKL. TCRdb's table, derived via immunoSEQ multiplex PCR, lists solely in-frame clones and lacks some. The data hold roughly 100,000 clones, with more than 85% observed a single time. Notes on this clone: Its specificity is unknown.

The gene calls are TRBV4-1 and TRBJ1-4; D unclear. The source was CD4+ or CD8+ T cells sorted from blood, collected in a trial of the OX40 agonist ivuxolimab. The sequence came from an adult with an advanced solid tumor such as melanoma, head and neck, liver or kidney cancer. The CDR3 is CASSPNREKLFF. For the CDR3, the DNA is TGCGCCAGCAGCCCCAATAGGGAAAAACTGTTTTTT.